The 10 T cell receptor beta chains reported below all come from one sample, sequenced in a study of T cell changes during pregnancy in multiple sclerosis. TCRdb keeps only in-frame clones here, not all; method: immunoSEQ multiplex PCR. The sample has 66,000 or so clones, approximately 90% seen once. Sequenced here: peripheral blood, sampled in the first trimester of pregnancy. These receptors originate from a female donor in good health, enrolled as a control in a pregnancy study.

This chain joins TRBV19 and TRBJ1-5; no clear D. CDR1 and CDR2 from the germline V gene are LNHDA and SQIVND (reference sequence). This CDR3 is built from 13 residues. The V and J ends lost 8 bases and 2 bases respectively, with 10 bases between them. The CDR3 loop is CASDWGGNQPQHF. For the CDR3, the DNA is TGTGCCAGTGATTGGGGAGGCAATCAGCCCCAGCATTTT.

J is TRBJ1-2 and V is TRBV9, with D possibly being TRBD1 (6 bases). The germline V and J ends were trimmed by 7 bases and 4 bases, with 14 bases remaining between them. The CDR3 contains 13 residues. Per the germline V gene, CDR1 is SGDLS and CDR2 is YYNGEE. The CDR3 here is CASGEGGSYGYTF. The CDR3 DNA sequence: TGTGCCAGCGGTGAGGGGGGGAGCTATGGCTACACCTTC.

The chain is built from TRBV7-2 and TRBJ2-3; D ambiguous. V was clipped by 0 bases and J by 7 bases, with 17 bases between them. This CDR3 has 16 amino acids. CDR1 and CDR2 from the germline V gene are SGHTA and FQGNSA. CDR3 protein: CASSLAPTSARNTQYF. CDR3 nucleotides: TGTGCCAGCAGCTTAGCCCCCACCAGCGCAAGGAATACGCAGTATTTT.

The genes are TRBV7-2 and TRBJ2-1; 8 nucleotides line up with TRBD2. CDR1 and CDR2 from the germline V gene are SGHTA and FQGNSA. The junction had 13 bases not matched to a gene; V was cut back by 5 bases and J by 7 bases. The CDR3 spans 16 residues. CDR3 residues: CASSILSGGPRNEQFF. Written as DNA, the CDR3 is TGTGCCAGCAGCATACTCAGCGGGGGTCCTCGAAATGAGCAGTTCTTC.

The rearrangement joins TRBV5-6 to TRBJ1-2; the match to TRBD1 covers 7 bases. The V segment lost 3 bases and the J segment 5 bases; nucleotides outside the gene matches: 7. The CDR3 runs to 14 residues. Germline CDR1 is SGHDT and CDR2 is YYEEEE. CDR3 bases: TGTGCCAGCAGCTCCGCGGACAGGACTTATGGCTACACCTTC. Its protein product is CASSSADRTYGYTF.

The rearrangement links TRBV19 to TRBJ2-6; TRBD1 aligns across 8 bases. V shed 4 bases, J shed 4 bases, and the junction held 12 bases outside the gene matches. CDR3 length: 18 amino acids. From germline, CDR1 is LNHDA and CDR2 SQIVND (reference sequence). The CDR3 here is CASSTTQGGVDGANVLTF. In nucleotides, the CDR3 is TGTGCCAGTAGTACCACACAGGGGGGCGTAGACGGGGCCAACGTCCTGACTTTC.

Here the CDR3 DNA reads TGTGCCAGCAGTGCGGACATTCCCCAAAATCAGCCCCAGCATTTT. Protein product: CASSADIPQNQPQHF. The chain is built from TRBV2 and TRBJ1-5; maybe TRBD1 (5 bases). CDR1 SNHLY and CDR2 FYNNEI come from the germline V gene. The ends were cut back, 4 bases at V and 4 bases at J, with 14 bases in the middle. This CDR3 has 15 amino acids.

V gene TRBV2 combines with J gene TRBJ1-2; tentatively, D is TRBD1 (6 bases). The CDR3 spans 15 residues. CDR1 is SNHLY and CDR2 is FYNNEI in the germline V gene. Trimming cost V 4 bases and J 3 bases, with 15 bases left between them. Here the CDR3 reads CASSAPQTGHYGYTF. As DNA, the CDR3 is TGTGCCAGCAGTGCACCACAGACAGGACACTATGGCTACACCTTC.

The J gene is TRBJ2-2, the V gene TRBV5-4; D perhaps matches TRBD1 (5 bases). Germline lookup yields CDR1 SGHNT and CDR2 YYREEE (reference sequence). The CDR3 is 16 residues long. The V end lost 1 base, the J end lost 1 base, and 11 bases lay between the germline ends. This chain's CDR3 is CASSLNRGVNTGELFF. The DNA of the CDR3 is TGTGCCAGCAGCTTGAATAGGGGCGTGAACACCGGGGAGCTGTTTTTT.

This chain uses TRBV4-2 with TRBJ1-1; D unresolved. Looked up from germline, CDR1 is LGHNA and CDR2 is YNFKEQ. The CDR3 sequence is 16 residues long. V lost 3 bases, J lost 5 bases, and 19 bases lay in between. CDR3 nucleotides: TGTGCCAGCAGCCAGATGACCGCTTCGTCGAGGACTGAAGCTTTCTTT. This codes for CASSQMTASSRTEAFF.